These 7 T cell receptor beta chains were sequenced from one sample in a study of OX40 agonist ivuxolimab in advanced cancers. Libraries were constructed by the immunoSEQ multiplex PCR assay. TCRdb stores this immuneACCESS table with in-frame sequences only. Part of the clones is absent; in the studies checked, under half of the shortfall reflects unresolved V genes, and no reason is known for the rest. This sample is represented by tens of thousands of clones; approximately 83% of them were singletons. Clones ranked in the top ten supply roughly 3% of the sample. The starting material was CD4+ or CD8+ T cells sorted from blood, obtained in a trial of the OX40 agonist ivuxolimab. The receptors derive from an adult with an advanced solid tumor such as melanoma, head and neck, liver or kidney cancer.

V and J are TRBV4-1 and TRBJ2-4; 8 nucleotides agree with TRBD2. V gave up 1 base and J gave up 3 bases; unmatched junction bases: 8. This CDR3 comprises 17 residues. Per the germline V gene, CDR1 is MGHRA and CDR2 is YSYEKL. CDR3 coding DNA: TGCGCCAGCAGCCAAGTTTTCGCGGGGGGTAACAAAAACATTCAGTACTTC. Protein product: CASSQVFAGGNKNIQYF.

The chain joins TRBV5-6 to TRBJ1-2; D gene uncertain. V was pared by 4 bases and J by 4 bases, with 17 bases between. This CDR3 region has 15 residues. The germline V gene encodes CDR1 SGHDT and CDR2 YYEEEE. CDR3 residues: CASSLPGGEIYGYTF. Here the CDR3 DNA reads TGTGCCAGCAGCCTCCCTGGCGGGGAAATCTATGGCTACACCTTC.

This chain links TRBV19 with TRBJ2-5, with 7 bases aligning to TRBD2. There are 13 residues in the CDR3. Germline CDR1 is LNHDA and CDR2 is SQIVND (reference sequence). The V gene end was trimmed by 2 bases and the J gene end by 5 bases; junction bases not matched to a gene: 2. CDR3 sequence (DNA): TGTGCCAGTAGTATATCGGGGGGTGAGACCCAGTACTTC. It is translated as CASSISGGETQYF. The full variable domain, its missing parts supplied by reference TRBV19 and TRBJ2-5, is DGGITQSPKYLFRKEGQNVTLSCEQNLNHDAMYWYRQDPGQGLRLIYYSQIVNDFQKGDIAEGYSVSREKKESFPLTVTSAQKNPTAFYLCASSISGGETQYFGPGTRLLVL.

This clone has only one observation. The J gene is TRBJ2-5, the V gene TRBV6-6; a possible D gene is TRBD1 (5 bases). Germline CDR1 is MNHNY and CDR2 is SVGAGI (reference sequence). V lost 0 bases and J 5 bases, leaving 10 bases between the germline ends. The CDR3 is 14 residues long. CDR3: CASSYSTASETQYF. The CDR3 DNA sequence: TGTGCCAGCAGTTACTCGACAGCTTCCGAGACCCAGTACTTC.

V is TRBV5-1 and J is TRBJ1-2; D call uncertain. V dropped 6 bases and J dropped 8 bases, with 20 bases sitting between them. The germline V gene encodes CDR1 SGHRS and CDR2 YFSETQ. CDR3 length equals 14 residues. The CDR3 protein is CASKPRLRIFGYTF. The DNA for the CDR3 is TGCGCCAGCAAGCCCAGGCTGCGGATATTCGGCTACACCTTC. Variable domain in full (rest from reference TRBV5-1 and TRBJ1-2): KAGVTQTPRYLIKTRGQQVTLSCSPISGHRSVSWYQQTPGQGLQFLFEYFSETQRNKGNFPGRFSGRQFSNSRSEMNVSTLELGDSALYLCASKPRLRIFGYTFGSGTRLTVV.

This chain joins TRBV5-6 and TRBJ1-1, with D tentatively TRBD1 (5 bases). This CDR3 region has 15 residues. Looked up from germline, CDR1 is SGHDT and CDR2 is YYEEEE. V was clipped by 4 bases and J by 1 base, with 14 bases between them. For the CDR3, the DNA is TGTGCCAGCAGCGCTTCTCTTGGGGGGAACACTGAAGCTTTCTTT. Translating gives CASSASLGGNTEAFF.

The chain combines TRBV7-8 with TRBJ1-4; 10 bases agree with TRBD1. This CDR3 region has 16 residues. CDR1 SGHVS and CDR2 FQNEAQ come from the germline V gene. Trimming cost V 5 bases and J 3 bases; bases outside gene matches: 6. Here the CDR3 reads CASSPRQGAANEKLFF. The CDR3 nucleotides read TGTGCCAGCAGCCCAAGACAGGGGGCAGCTAATGAAAAACTGTTTTTT.